This T cell receptor beta chain came from a study of blood T cell repertoires in COVID-19. Study-wide context: PBMCs, B-cell-depleted T cells, or T cells were the source of the cDNA or gDNA that made up the material.

Sequencing used immunoSEQ multiplex PCR; TCRdb keeps in-frame clones, though not all of them. The sample includes roughly 250,000 clones, about nine tenths of them seen just once. Looked up from germline, CDR1 is KGHSH and CDR2 is LQKENI. V was trimmed by 3 bases and J by 9 bases, leaving 18 bases between them. This CDR3 is built from 15 residues. The TCR originated in a woman aged 25 to 39 with COVID-19, enrolled during active disease. The sequenced sample was peripheral blood. The gene calls are TRBV18 and TRBJ2-1, with D perhaps matching TRBD1 (6 bases). The CDR3 DNA follows: TGTGCCAGCTCACCCGCCTCCGACAGGAATGGTGAGCAGTTCTTC. Amino acids: CASSPASDRNGEQFF.